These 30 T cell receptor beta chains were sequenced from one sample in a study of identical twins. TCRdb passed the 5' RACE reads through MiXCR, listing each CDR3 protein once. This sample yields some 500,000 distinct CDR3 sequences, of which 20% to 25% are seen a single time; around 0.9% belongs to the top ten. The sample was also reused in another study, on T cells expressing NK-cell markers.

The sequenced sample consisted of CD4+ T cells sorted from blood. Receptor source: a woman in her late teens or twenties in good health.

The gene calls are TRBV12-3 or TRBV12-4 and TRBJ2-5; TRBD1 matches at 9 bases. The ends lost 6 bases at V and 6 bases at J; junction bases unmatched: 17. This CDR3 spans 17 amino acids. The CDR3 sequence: CASSQAATGQGRKTQYF. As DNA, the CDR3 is TGTGCCAGCAGCCAGGCGGCCACGGGACAGGGCCGAAAGACCCAGTACTTC.

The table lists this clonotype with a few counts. The CDR3 region is CASSAEGLAGAEQYF. The CDR3, as DNA: TGTGCCAGCAGCGCTGAGGGACTAGCGGGAGCCGAGCAGTACTTC. V usage is TRBV9 and J usage is TRBJ2-7; 14 bases line up with TRBD2. The trim removed 3 bases at V and 6 bases at J, leaving 5 bases unmatched. Germline loops: CDR1 SGDLS, CDR2 YYNGEE. This CDR3 spans 15 amino acids.

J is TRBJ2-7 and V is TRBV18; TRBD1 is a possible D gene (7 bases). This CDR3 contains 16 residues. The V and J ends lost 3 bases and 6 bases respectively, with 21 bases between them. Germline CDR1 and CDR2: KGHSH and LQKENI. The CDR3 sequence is CASSPGQGGVQGEQYF. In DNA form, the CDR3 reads TGTGCCAGCTCACCCGGCCAGGGGGGCGTGCAGGGCGAGCAGTACTTC.

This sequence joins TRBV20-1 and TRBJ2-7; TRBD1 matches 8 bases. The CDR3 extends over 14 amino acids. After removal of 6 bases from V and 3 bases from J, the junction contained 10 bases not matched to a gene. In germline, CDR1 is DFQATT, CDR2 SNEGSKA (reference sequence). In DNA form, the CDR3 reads TGCAGTGCAGGACAGGGTCCCACTTTCTACGAGCAGTACTTC. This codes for CSAGQGPTFYEQYF.

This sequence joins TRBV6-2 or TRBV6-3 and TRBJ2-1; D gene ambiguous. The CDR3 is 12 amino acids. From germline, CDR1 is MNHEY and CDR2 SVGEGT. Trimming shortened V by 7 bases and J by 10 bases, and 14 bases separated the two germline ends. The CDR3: CASKSPELEQFF. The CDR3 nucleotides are TGTGCCAGCAAATCGCCGGAACTGGAGCAGTTCTTC.

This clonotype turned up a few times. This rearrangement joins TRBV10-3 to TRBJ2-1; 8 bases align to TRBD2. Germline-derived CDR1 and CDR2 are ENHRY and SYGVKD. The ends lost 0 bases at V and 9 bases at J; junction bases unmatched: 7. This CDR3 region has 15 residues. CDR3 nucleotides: TGTGCCATCAGTGAGTCGGTTAGCGGGATAGGTGAGCAGTTCTTC. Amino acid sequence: CAISESVSGIGEQFF.

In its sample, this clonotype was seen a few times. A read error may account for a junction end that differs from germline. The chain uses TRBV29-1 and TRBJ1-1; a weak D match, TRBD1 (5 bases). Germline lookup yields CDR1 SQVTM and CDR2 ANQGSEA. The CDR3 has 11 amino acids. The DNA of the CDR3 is TGCAGCGCCGGGGGAAGGGGACGGCTACTCTTT. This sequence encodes CSAGGRGRLLF.

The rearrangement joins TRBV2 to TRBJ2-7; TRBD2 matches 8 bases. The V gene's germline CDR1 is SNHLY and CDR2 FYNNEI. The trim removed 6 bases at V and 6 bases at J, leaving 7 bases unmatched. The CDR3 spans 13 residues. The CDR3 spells CASSPGGVGEQYF. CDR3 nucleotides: TGTGCCAGCAGCCCCGGGGGGGTTGGCGAGCAGTACTTC.

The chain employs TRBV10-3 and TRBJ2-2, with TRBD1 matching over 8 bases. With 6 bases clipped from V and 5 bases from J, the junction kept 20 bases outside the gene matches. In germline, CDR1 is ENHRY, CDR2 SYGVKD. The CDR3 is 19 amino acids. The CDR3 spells CAISPSFPIGQGGTGELFF. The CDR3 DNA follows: TGTGCCATCAGCCCCAGTTTCCCAATTGGACAGGGTGGAACCGGGGAGCTGTTTTTT.

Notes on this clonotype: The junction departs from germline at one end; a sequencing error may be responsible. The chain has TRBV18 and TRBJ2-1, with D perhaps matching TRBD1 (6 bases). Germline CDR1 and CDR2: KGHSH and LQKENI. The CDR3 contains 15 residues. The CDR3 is CASSPQGVRYNEQSF. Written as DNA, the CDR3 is TGTGCCAGCTCACCACAGGGGGTTCGCTACAATGAGCAGTCCTTC.

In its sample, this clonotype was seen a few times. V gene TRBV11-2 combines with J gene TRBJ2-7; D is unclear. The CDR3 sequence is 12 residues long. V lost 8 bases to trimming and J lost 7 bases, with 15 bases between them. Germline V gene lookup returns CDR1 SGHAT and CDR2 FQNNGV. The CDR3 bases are TGTGCCAGCTCTTTTTCTTACGGAGAGCAGTACTTC. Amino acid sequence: CASSFSYGEQYF.

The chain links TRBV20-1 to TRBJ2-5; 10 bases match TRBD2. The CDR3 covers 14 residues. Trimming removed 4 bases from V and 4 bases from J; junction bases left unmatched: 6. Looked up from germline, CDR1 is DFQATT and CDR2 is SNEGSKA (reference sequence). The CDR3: CSANPGTSVETQYF. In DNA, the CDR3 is TGCAGTGCTAACCCTGGGACTAGCGTAGAGACCCAGTACTTC.

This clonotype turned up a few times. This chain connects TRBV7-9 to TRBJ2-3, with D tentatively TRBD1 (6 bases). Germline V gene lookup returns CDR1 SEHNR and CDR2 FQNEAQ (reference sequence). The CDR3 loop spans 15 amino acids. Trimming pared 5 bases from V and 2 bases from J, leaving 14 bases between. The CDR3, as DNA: TGTGCCAGCAGCCGTCGGGACACCCTCACAGATACGCAGTATTTT. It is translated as CASSRRDTLTDTQYF.

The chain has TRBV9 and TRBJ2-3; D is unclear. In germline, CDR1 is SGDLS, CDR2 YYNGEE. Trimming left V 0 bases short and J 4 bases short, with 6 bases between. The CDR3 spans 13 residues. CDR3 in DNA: TGTGCCAGCAGCGTAGGTACAGCAGATACGCAGTATTTT. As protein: CASSVGTADTQYF.

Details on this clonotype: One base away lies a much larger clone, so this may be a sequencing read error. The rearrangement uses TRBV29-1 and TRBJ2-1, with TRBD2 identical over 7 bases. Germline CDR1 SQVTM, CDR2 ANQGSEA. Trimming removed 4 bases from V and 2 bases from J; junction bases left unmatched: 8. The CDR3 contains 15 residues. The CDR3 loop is CSVVGLAVPYNEQFF. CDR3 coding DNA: TGCAGCGTTGTAGGGCTAGCGGTACCCTACAATGAGCAGTTCTTC.

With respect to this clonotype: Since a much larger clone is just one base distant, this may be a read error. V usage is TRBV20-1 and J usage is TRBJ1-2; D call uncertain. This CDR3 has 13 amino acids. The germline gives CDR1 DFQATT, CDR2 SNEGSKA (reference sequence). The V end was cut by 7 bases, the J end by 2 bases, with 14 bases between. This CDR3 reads CSVSPEGNYGYTF. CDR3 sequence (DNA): TGCAGTGTAAGCCCAGAGGGCAACTATGGCTACACCTTC.

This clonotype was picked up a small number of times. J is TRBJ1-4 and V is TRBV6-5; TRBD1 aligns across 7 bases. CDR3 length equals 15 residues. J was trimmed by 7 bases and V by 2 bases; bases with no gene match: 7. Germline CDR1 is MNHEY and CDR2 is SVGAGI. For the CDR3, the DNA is TGTGCCAGCAGTTACGCAGGGGGAAGGTCTGAAAAACTGTTTTTT. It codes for CASSYAGGRSEKLFF.

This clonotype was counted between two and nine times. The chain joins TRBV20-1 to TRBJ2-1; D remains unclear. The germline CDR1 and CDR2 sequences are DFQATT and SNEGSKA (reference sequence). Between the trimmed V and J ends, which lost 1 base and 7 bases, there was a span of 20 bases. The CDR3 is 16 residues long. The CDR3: CSARAFVGSLGNEQFF. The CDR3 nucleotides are TGCAGTGCTAGAGCTTTTGTAGGGTCCCTCGGGAATGAGCAGTTCTTC.

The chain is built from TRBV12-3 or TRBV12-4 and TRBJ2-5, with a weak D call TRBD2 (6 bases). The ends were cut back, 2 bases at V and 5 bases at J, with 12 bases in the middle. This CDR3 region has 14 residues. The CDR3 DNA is TGTGCCAGCAGTTTACGGGAGCTCCAGGAGACCCAGTACTTC. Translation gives CASSLRELQETQYF.

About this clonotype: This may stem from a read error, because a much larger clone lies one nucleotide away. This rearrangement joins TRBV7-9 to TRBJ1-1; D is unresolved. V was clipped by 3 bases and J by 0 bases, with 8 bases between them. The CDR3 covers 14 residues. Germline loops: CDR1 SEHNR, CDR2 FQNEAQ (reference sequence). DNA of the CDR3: TGTGCCAGCAGCTTGGTTCCCATGAACACTGAAGCTTTCTTT. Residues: CASSLVPMNTEAFF.

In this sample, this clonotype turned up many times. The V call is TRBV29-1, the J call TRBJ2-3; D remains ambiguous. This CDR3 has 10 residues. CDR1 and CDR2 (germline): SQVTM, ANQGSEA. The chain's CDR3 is CQAGTDTQYF. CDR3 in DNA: TGCCAGGCGGGCACAGATACGCAGTATTTT.

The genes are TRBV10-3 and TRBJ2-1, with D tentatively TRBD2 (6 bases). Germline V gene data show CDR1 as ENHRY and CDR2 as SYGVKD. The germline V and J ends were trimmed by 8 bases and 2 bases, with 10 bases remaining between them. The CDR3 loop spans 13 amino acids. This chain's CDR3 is CAIASVAYNEQFF. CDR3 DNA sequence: TGTGCCATCGCTAGCGTCGCCTACAATGAGCAGTTCTTC.

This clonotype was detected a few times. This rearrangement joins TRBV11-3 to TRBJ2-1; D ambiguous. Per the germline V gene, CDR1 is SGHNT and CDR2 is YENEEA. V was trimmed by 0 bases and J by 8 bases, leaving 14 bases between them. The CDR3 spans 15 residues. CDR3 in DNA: TGTGCCAGCAGCTTAGAAGCCAGCTGGACGCATGAGCAGTTCTTC. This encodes CASSLEASWTHEQFF.

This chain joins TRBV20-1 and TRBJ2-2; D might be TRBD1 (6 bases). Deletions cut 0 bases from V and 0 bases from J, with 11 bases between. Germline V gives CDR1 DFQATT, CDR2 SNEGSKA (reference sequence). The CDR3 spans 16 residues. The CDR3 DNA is TGCAGTGCTAGAGAGACAGGAAGCCCGAACACCGGGGAGCTGTTTTTT. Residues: CSARETGSPNTGELFF.

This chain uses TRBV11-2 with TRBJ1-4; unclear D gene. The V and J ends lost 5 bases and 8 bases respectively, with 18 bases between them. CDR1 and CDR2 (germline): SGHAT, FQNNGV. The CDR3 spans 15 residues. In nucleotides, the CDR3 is TGTGCCAGCAGCCCTCTGAGGGCAGACTGGGAAAAACTGTTTTTT. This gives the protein CASSPLRADWEKLFF.

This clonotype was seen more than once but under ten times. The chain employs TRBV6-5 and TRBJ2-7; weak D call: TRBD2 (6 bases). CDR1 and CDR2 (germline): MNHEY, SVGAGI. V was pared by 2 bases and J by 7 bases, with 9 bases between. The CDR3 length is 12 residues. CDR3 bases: TGTGCCAGCAGTTACCGGGCGGGAGAGCAGTACTTC. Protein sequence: CASSYRAGEQYF.

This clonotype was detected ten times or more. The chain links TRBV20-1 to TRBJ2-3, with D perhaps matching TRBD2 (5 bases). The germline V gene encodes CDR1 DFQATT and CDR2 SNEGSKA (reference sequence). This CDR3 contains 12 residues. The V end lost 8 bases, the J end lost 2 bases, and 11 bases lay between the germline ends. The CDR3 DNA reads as TGCAGTTCCGGGAATCCCACAGATACGCAGTATTTT. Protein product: CSSGNPTDTQYF.

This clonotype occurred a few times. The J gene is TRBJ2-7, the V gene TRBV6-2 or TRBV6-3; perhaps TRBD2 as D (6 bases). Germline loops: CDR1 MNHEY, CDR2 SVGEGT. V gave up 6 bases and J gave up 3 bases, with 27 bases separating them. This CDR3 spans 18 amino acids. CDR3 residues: CASRTNTVWNRELYEQYF. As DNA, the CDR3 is TGTGCCAGCAGGACAAACACAGTGTGGAACCGGGAGCTCTACGAGCAGTACTTC.

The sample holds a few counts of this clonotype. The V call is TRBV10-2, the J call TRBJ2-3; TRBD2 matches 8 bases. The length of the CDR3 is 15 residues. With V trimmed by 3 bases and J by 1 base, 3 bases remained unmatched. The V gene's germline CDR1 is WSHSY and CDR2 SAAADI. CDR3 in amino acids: CASSEGSGGTDTQYF. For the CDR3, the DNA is TGCGCCAGCAGTGAAGGTAGCGGGGGCACAGATACGCAGTATTTT.

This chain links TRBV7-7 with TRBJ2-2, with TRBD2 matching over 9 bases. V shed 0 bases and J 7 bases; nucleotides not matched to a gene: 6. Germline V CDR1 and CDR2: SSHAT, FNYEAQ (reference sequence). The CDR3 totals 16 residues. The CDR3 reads CASSLAPSGTSGELFF. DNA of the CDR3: TGTGCCAGCAGCTTAGCTCCTAGCGGGACTAGCGGGGAGCTGTTTTTT.